Listed below are T cell receptor beta chains from one sample, sequenced in a study of identical twins. From the 5' RACE reads, TCRdb called clonotypes with MiXCR, one entry per CDR3 protein. The sample consists of 1.5 million to 2 million distinct CDR3 sequences, under 35% of them appearing once. The sample comprised cord blood. The receptors derive from a newborn girl in good health. CDR3s include the opening cysteine and the closing phenylalanine or tryptophan. Fields, in order: V gene, clone size, J gene, D gene, CDR3 DNA, CDR3 protein. D genes are given only for firm matches. Where a row states a size, it is once, few, many or the class of an expanded clone; other rows omit it.

>TRBV29-1|few|TRBJ1-1|TRBD1
TGCAGCGTTGAGGCAGGGGGGGACACTGAAGCTTTCTTT
CSVEAGGDTEAFF
>TRBV18|few|TRBJ1-1|-
TGTGCCAGCTCTCTAGGGCCGGTTGAAGCTTTCTTT
CASSLGPVEAFF
>TRBV5-1|-|TRBJ2-5|-
TGCGCCGGCAGCTTGGACCCATCCCAAGAGACCCAGTACTTC
CAGSLDPSQETQYF
>TRBV25-1|-|TRBJ1-5|-
TGTGCCAGCAGTGAACGCAGGGTGAATCAGCCCCAGCATTTT
CASSERRVNQPQHF
>TRBV6-4|few|TRBJ2-3|-
TGTGCCAGCAGTGGTCCCGGACGGCTACCTCCAAGCACAGATACGCAGTATTTT
CASSGPGRLPPSTDTQYF
>TRBV2|few|TRBJ2-1|TRBD2
TGTGCCAGCAGAGTTACTAGCGGGGGGGTCAATGAGCAGTTCTTC
CASRVTSGGVNEQFF
>TRBV29-1|many|TRBJ2-5|TRBD1
TGCAGCGTTGGTCGGGGGACAGGGGCAGAGACCCAGTACTTC
CSVGRGTGAETQYF
>TRBV7-6|-|TRBJ1-2|-
TGTGCCAGCAGCTATAGTGGTTTCCGGGGTGGTGGCTACACCTTC
CASSYSGFRGGGYTF
>TRBV9|-|TRBJ2-7|TRBD1
TGTGCCAGCAGCCTCGGTTCAGGGGGCGGCGAGCAGTACTTC
CASSLGSGGGEQYF
>TRBV7-2|few|TRBJ2-3|TRBD2
TGTGCCAGCGCCTCTAGCGGGGGGGCTGCAGATACGCAGTATTTT
CASASSGGAADTQYF
>TRBV6-1|few|TRBJ2-5|-
TGTGCCAGCAGTGAAGCAGCGTACCAAGAGACCCAGTACTTC
CASSEAAYQETQYF
>TRBV20-1|-|TRBJ2-3|TRBD2
TGCAGTGCTAGGCTAGCGGCGACTAGCACAGATACGCAGTATTTT
CSARLAATSTDTQYF
>TRBV29-1|many|TRBJ1-2|-
TGCAGCGTTGTACGGGGAGGGGGCTACACCTTC
CSVVRGGGYTF
>TRBV20-1|few|TRBJ2-5|TRBD2
TGCACTTCGAAATTAGCGGGAGTAGAGACCCAGTACTTC
CTSKLAGVETQYF
>TRBV4-1|few|TRBJ2-1|-
TGCGCCAGCAGCCAGGCCGGTGGGGTTACCAATGAGCAGTTCTTC
CASSQAGGVTNEQFF
>TRBV4-2|-|TRBJ2-2|TRBD2
TGTGCCAGCAGCCAGAACCGGCTAGCGGGAGTGGGGGAGCTGTTTTTT
CASSQNRLAGVGELFF
>TRBV5-1|once|TRBJ1-1|TRBD1
TGCGCCAGCAGCTTGGTGGGCCAAAATTTAAGGGGGCGAGCTTTCTTT
CASSLVGQNLRGRAFF
>TRBV20-1|few|TRBJ1-2|-
TGCAGTGCCCAGGGGAGGGTTTCTTATAACTATGGCTACACCTTC
CSAQGRVSYNYGYTF
>TRBV5-1|many|TRBJ1-1|-
TGTGCCAGCAGCTTTACAGGGAACACTGAAGCTTTCTTT
CASSFTGNTEAFF
>TRBV10-3|few|TRBJ2-5|-
TGTGCCACGAGGGGTCCCGAAGAGACCCAGTACTTC
CATRGPEETQYF
>TRBV4-2|few|TRBJ2-2|TRBD2
TGTGCCAGCAGCCCTCGGACTAGCGGGAGCACCGGGGAGCTGTTTTTT
CASSPRTSGSTGELFF
>TRBV20-1|-|TRBJ1-6|-
TGCAGTGCTAGGGGGGCCGGGAGCTCCTATAATTCACCCCTCCACTTT
CSARGAGSSYNSPLHF
>TRBV6-1|-|TRBJ1-3|-
TGTGCCAGCAGTGAAGCTATAAGGAGAACGTCCTCTGGAAACACCATATATTTT
CASSEAIRRTSSGNTIYF
>TRBV27|-|TRBJ2-5|TRBD2
TGTGCCAGCAGTGAGCGGGGGGTAAAAGAGACCCAGTACTTC
CASSERGVKETQYF
>TRBV10-3|-|TRBJ2-7|-
TGTGCCATCAGTGGGGGCGAGGGTATCTCCTACGAGCAGTACTTC
CAISGGEGISYEQYF
>TRBV20-1|few|TRBJ2-3|TRBD2
TGCAGTGCTAGTAGGACTAGCCTACACAATACGCAGTATTTT
CSASRTSLHNTQYF
>TRBV30|-|TRBJ1-1|TRBD1
TGTGCCTGGAGGGGGACAGGGGCGAACACTGAAGCTTTCTTT
CAWRGTGANTEAFF
>TRBV3-1|-|TRBJ2-7|TRBD2
TGTGCCAGCGGCCGACTAGCGGTAACCTACGAGCAGTACTTC
CASGRLAVTYEQYF
>TRBV5-1|few|TRBJ1-2|-
TGCGCCAGCGCTTGGGGGGCGCCGAATGGCTACACCTTC
CASAWGAPNGYTF
>TRBV9|few|TRBJ1-3|-
TGTGCCAGCAGCGTAACGGGGGCGACCTCTGGAAACACCATATATTTT
CASSVTGATSGNTIYF
>TRBV6-6|few|TRBJ2-5|-
TGTGCCAGCAGACCTCCGAGCCCGGTATCCCAAGAGACCCAGTACTTC
CASRPPSPVSQETQYF
>TRBV27|many|TRBJ2-1|TRBD2
TGCGCCAGCAGCTTGACTAGCGGGAGGGCCAATGAGCAGTTCTTC
CASSLTSGRANEQFF
>TRBV7-9|-|TRBJ1-5|-
TGTGCCAGCAGCTTAGGGACCCGGGGGCCCCAGCATTTT
CASSLGTRGPQHF
>TRBV4-2|-|TRBJ2-1|TRBD2
TGTGCCGGCAGCCAAGGCCTGCGGGAGAACAATGAGCAGTTCTTC
CAGSQGLRENNEQFF
>TRBV3-1|-|TRBJ2-3|-
TGTGCCAGCAGCTCACACCGCAGGTCAGATACGCAGTATTTT
CASSSHRRSDTQYF
>TRBV28|many|TRBJ2-3|TRBD2
TGTGCCAGCAGGCCTAGGTGGCACTTAGCGGGGCGAGATACGCAGTATTTT
CASRPRWHLAGRDTQYF